Listed here are 7 T cell receptor beta chains from one sample, sequenced in a study of preoperative IRX-2 immunotherapy in early breast cancer (dated by TCRdb to between 2018 and 2021). Explained via the paper, the treatment or condition label denotes: preoperative locoregional IRX-2 cytokine immunotherapy. To prepare the library, the immunoSEQ multiplex PCR assay was applied. TCRdb provides this immuneACCESS table in a form limited to in-frame rearrangements. Some clones are lacking; in checked studies, under half of them reflect an unresolved V gene, and why the rest are absent is not known. The sample yields over 25,000 clones; roughly four fifths were counted once. Jointly, the top ten make up roughly 1.4% of the sample. Source: lymph node tissue, taken after IRX-2 immunotherapy. These receptors were obtained from a human donor with breast cancer.

This sequence joins TRBV6-8 and TRBJ2-2; 8 bases map to TRBD1. The CDR3 consists of 14 residues. Trimming removed 11 bases from V and 4 bases from J; junction bases left unmatched: 9. The germline V gene has CDR1 MNHGY and CDR2 SAAAGT. CDR3 residues: CALPRDRTTGELFF. CDR3 bases: TGTGCCCTCCCTCGGGACAGGACCACCGGGGAGCTGTTTTTT.

About this clone: The DNA holds an ambiguous or unread base, and X denotes its residue. This chain connects TRBV6-8 to TRBJ1-2; TRBD1 aligns across 8 bases. Trimming took 5 bases from V and 3 from J; bases not matched to a gene: 2. Germline assignment: CDR1 MNHGY and CDR2 SAAAGT. The CDR3 totals 13 residues. This chain's CDR3 is CASSXTGDYGYTF. For the CDR3, the DNA is TGTGCCAGCAGTMAGACAGGGGACTATGGCTACACCTTC.

This clone has a handful of counts. CDR3 nucleotide sequence: TGCAGCGTGGGCGGCACCGCCAGGGAAAAACTGTTTTTT. It specifies CSVGGTAREKLFF. V is TRBV29-1 and J is TRBJ1-4; no definite D call. The ends were cut back, 6 bases at V and 8 bases at J, with 16 bases in the middle. The CDR3 runs 13 residues. Germline values: CDR1 SQVTM, CDR2 ANQGSEA.

V is TRBV10-2 and J is TRBJ2-5; D ambiguous. The CDR3 is 14 residues long. V was pared by 0 bases and J by 5 bases, with 10 bases between. Germline CDR1 is WSHSY and CDR2 is SAAADI. The CDR3 nucleotides read TGCGCCAGCAGTGAGTCGGTCCCAGCGGAGACCCAGTACTTC. Translated, it gives CASSESVPAETQYF.

The CDR3 loop is CASTSSSIRETQYF. The CDR3 DNA reads as TGTGCCAGCACGTCCTCGTCCATCAGGGAGACCCAGTACTTC. The chain joins TRBV11-3 to TRBJ2-5; D not resolved. Germline loops: CDR1 SGHNT, CDR2 YENEEA. The CDR3 totals 14 residues. Trimming removed 7 bases from V and 5 bases from J, with 17 bases in between.

This chain links TRBV6-8 with TRBJ2-5; D might be TRBD1 (6 bases). This CDR3 contains 14 residues. Germline assignment: CDR1 MNHGY and CDR2 SAAAGT. The V end lost 10 bases, the J end lost 5 bases, and 20 bases lay between the germline ends. This CDR3 reads CAISLDQRGETQYF. In DNA, the CDR3 is TGTGCCATCAGCCTGGACCAGAGGGGGGAGACCCAGTACTTC.

The chain links TRBV5-1 to TRBJ2-3; TRBD2 might be the D (5 bases). Germline CDR1 and CDR2: SGHRS and YFSETQ. V was trimmed by 2 bases and J by 5 bases, leaving 15 bases between them. The CDR3 sequence is 15 residues long. The CDR3 DNA follows: TGCGCCAGCAGCTTAGTCACTGGAGAGGGAGATACGCAGTATTTT. Translation: CASSLVTGEGDTQYF.